This entry lists 11 T cell receptor beta chains sequenced from one sample in a study of regulatory T cells in long-lasting Graves disease. Libraries of TCR beta came from iRepertoire HTBI primers plus Arm-PCR of CDR3 regions. TCRdb reprocessed the multiplex PCR reads via MiXCR and lists one record per CDR3 protein. Of a few hundred thousand distinct CDR3 sequences listed, around 23% are singletons. Specified time point: persistent/refractory GD, antithyroid drugs over 5 years with positive TRAb. PBMC-extracted RNA yielded the TCR library. Sequenced material: peripheral blood mononuclear cells (PBMCs), taken when the disease was refractory, from a patient treated with antithyroid drugs. These TCRs come from a woman aged 40 to 55 with Graves disease.

About this clonotype itself: This sequence may be a read error, since a much larger clone differs from it by one base. The J gene is TRBJ1-1, the V gene TRBV28, with D perhaps matching TRBD1 (5 bases). The CDR3 extends over 13 amino acids. The germline V gene has CDR1 MDHEN and CDR2 SYDVKM. This CDR3 reads CASSLKFGTGAFF. CDR3 DNA sequence: TGTGCCAGCAGTTTGAAGTTTGGGACTGGAGCTTTCTTT.

The chain links TRBV9 to TRBJ2-7; D might be TRBD2 (6 bases). This CDR3 spans 14 amino acids. Trimming took off 0 bases at V and 2 bases at J, with 9 bases between the two ends. Germline-derived CDR1 and CDR2 are SGDLS and YYNGEE. The CDR3: CASSVGPGAYEQYF. The DNA for the CDR3 is TGTGCCAGCAGCGTAGGTCCGGGGGCCTACGAGCAGTACTTC.

This clonotype was seen ten or more times. J is TRBJ2-6 and V is TRBV2, with no clear D. The germline CDR1 and CDR2 sequences are SNHLY and FYNNEI. The V end was cut by 6 bases, the J end by 3 bases, with 9 bases between. The CDR3 is 14 amino acids. CDR3 coding DNA: TGTGCCAGCAGCCTCGAGGTTGGGGCCAACGTCCTGACTTTC. The encoded protein is CASSLEVGANVLTF.

In this sample, this clonotype turned up many times. The rearrangement joins TRBV2 to TRBJ1-1; D perhaps matches TRBD1 (5 bases). Between the trimmed V and J ends, which lost 2 bases and 11 bases, there was a span of 12 bases. Germline CDR1 is SNHLY and CDR2 is FYNNEI. The CDR3 length is 12 residues. CDR3 nucleotide sequence: TGTGCCAGCAGTGAAAGCAGGGACGCGGCTTTCTTT. Encoded protein: CASSESRDAAFF.

The chain is built from TRBV2 and TRBJ1-5, with D perhaps TRBD1 (5 bases). Germline V gene sequence: CDR1 SNHLY, CDR2 FYNNEI. This CDR3 spans 13 amino acids. V was cut by 4 bases and J by 7 bases, with 11 bases left in between. The CDR3 protein is CASSVRGTQPQHF. The CDR3 DNA is TGTGCCAGCAGTGTACGAGGGACCCAGCCCCAGCATTTT.

Ten or more counts support this clonotype. This chain connects TRBV6-5 to TRBJ1-5; possibly TRBD1 for D (6 bases). V was clipped by 4 bases and J by 1 base, with 20 bases between them. The CDR3 runs 18 residues. CDR1 and CDR2 (germline): MNHEY, SVGAGI. CDR3 loop: CASSSTRIVGQSNQPQHF. The CDR3 DNA reads as TGTGCCAGCAGTTCCACGAGAATCGTCGGACAGAGCAATCAGCCCCAGCATTTT.

This clonotype appeared a few times. V gene TRBV7-9 combines with J gene TRBJ1-3; weak D call: TRBD1 (5 bases). CDR3 size: 15 residues. V lost 5 bases to trimming and J lost 5 bases, with 16 bases between them. Germline CDR1 SEHNR, CDR2 FQNEAQ (reference sequence). The chain's CDR3 is CASSPSGTVRNTIYF. CDR3 coding DNA: TGTGCCAGCAGCCCCTCCGGGACTGTCAGAAACACCATATATTTT.

This clonotype turned up a few times. The V gene is TRBV3-1, the J gene TRBJ1-5, with D uncertain. V lost 4 bases, J lost 7 bases, and 11 bases lay in between. This CDR3 is 13 amino acids long. Germline V gene data show CDR1 as LGHDT and CDR2 as YNNKEL (reference sequence). The DNA of the CDR3 is TGTGCCAGCAGCCTGACGGTGGAGCAGCCCCAGCATTTT. Amino acids: CASSLTVEQPQHF.

CDR3 sequence (DNA): TGCGCCAGCAGCTCGACAGTTCTGAACACTGAAGCTTTCTTT. This codes for CASSSTVLNTEAFF. The chain recombines TRBV5-1 with TRBJ1-1, with D tentatively TRBD1 (5 bases). There are 14 residues in the CDR3. Germline CDR1 is SGHRS and CDR2 is YFSETQ. Trimming took 3 bases from V and 0 from J, leaving 9 bases between them.

The rearrangement links TRBV7-3 to TRBJ2-1, with 8 positions matching TRBD2. V shed 3 bases, J shed 8 bases, and the junction held 15 bases outside the gene matches. The germline CDR1 and CDR2 sequences are SGHTA and FQGTGA. This CDR3 has 17 residues. CDR3 sequence reads: CASSLGVGGRTIHEQFF. CDR3 coding DNA: TGTGCCAGCAGCTTGGGAGTAGGCGGGAGGACCATCCATGAGCAGTTCTTC. The full variable domain, completed using reference TRBV7-3 and TRBJ2-1, is GAGVSQTPSNKVTEKGKYVELRCDPISGHTALYWYRQSLGQGPEFLIYFQGTGAADDSGLPNDRFFAVRPEGSVSTLKIQRTERGDSAVYLCASSLGVGGRTIHEQFFGPGTRLTVL.

This sequence joins TRBV5-1 and TRBJ1-1, with 7 bases lining up with TRBD1. V was pared by 4 bases and J by 1 base, with 10 bases of the junction left unmatched. CDR1 and CDR2 (germline): SGHRS, YFSETQ. CDR3 length equals 16 residues. The CDR3 loop reads CASSPRGGARNTEAFF. The DNA of the CDR3 is TGCGCCAGCAGCCCCAGGGGGGGGGCGAGGAACACTGAAGCTTTCTTT.